This is a list of T cell receptor beta chains from one sample in a study of STAT3 mutations in large granular lymphocyte leukemia. Clones were read by immunoSEQ multiplex PCR, and TCRdb kept only the in-frame ones, dropping some. The repertoire consists of approximately 5,200 clones, with around 48% occurring once and the leading ten covering about 58%. Sequenced material: peripheral blood mononuclear cells. The origin of the receptors is a woman aged 70-85 years with T-cell large granular lymphocyte leukemia. Some clones in this sample may be carry-over from other donors' samples. The CDR3 runs from the conserved cysteine through the conserved F or W. The order of the fields is J gene, D gene, clone size, V gene, CDR3 protein, CDR3 DNA. The D gene is left open where the match is weak. Rows give clone size only sometimes, using once, few, many, or a class for an expanded clone.

J: TRBJ2-1; D: -; size: -; V: TRBV5-1; CDR3: CASSLDITYNEQFF; DNA: TGCGCCAGCAGCTTGGACATTACCTACAATGAGCAGTTCTTC
J: TRBJ1-1; D: -; size: -; V: TRBV7-9; CDR3: CASSLALSWETEAFF; DNA: TGTGCCAGCAGCTTAGCGCTCAGTTGGGAGACTGAAGCTTTCTTT
J: TRBJ2-6; D: TRBD1; size: -; V: TRBV18; CDR3: CASSLQGASGANVLTF; DNA: TGTGCCAGCTCACTGCAGGGGGCCTCTGGGGCCAACGTCCTGACTTTC
J: TRBJ1-5; D: -; size: -; V: TRBV30; CDR3: CAWSRQEGQPQHF; DNA: TGTGCCTGGAGTAGGCAGGAGGGGCAGCCCCAGCATTTT
J: TRBJ2-7; D: TRBD2; size: -; V: TRBV27; CDR3: CASSLAGGSSYEQYF; DNA: TGTGCCAGCAGTTTAGCGGGAGGTAGCTCCTACGAGCAGTACTTC
J: TRBJ1-3; D: -; size: -; V: TRBV5-1; CDR3: CASSLDNGVPIYF; DNA: TGCGCCAGCAGCTTGGATAACGGGGTGCCCATATATTTT
J: TRBJ1-4; D: -; size: -; V: TRBV5-6; CDR3: CASHYEKLFF; DNA: TGTGCCAGCCACTATGAAAAACTGTTTTTT
J: TRBJ2-7; D: TRBD2; size: -; V: TRBV7-9; CDR3: CASSSGLAKDEQYF; DNA: TGTGCCAGCAGCTCGGGACTAGCAAAGGACGAGCAGTACTTC
J: TRBJ2-7; D: -; size: -; V: TRBV19; CDR3: CASSLAPDSYEQYF; DNA: TGTGCCAGTAGTCTGGCCCCAGATTCCTACGAGCAGTACTTC
J: TRBJ1-2; D: -; size: -; V: TRBV5-1; CDR3: CASSPAQPGGYTF; DNA: TGCGCCAGCAGCCCAGCCCAACCTGGTGGCTACACCTTC
J: TRBJ1-1; D: -; size: -; V: TRBV29-1; CDR3: CSVEVPGVVLTFF; DNA: TGCAGCGTTGAAGTTCCAGGGGTAGTATTAACTTTCTTT
J: TRBJ1-4; D: -; size: once; V: TRBV28; CDR3: CASSFRVTNEKLFF; DNA: TGTGCCAGCAGTTTTAGGGTGACTAATGAAAAACTGTTTTTT
J: TRBJ2-5; D: TRBD2; size: -; V: TRBV7-9; CDR3: CAFDSGIGETQYF; DNA: TGTGCCTTCGATAGCGGGATCGGTGAGACCCAGTACTTC
J: TRBJ1-4; D: -; size: few; V: TRBV29-1; CDR3: CSGLQGEKLFF; DNA: TGCAGCGGATTACAGGGTGAAAAACTGTTTTTT
J: TRBJ1-1; D: -; size: -; V: TRBV7-9; CDR3: CASSLAREDTEAFF; DNA: TGTGCCAGCAGCTTAGCCAGGGAGGACACTGAAGCTTTCTTT
J: TRBJ1-1; D: -; size: medium-sized; V: TRBV29-1; CDR3: CSVTGNTEAFF; DNA: TGCAGCGTCACGGGGAACACTGAAGCTTTCTTT
J: TRBJ1-2; D: TRBD1; size: -; V: TRBV15; CDR3: CATRTGGRYGYTF; DNA: TGTGCCACTAGGACAGGGGGCCGATATGGCTACACCTTC
J: TRBJ2-2; D: -; size: -; V: TRBV30; CDR3: CAWSVLGIGELFF; DNA: TGTGCCTGGAGTGTACTAGGGATCGGGGAGCTGTTTTTT
J: TRBJ1-2; D: TRBD1; size: -; V: TRBV18; CDR3: CASSKGQGEYGYTF; DNA: TGTGCCAGCTCCAAAGGACAGGGAGAGTATGGCTACACCTTC
J: TRBJ1-2; D: -; size: -; V: TRBV25-1; CDR3: CASSDTYGYTF; DNA: TGTGCCAGCAGTGATACCTATGGCTACACCTTC
J: TRBJ2-2; D: TRBD2; size: few; V: TRBV4-1; CDR3: CASNGGLAGSGELFF; DNA: TGCGCCAGCAACGGGGGACTAGCGGGATCCGGGGAGCTGTTTTTT
J: TRBJ2-7; D: TRBD1; size: -; V: TRBV18; CDR3: CASSRQGASLGEQYF; DNA: TGTGCCAGCTCACGACAGGGCGCTAGCCTGGGCGAGCAGTACTTC
J: TRBJ1-5; D: -; size: few; V: TRBV18; CDR3: CASSPRDAYQPQHF; DNA: TGTGCCAGCTCACCTAGGGACGCTTATCAGCCCCAGCATTTT